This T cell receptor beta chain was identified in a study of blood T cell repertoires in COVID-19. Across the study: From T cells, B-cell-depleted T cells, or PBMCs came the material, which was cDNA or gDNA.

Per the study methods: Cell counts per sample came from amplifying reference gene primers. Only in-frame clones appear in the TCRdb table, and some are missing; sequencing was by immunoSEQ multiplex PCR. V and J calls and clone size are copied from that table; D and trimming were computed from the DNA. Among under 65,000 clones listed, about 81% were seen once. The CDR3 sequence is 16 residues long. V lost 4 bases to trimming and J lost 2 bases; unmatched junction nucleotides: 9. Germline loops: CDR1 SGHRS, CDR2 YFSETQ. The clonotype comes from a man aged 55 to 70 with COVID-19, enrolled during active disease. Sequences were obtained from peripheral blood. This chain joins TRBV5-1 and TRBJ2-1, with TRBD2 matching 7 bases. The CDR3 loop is CASSQISGLPYNEQFF. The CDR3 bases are TGCGCCAGCAGCCAGATTAGCGGGCTGCCCTACAATGAGCAGTTCTTC.